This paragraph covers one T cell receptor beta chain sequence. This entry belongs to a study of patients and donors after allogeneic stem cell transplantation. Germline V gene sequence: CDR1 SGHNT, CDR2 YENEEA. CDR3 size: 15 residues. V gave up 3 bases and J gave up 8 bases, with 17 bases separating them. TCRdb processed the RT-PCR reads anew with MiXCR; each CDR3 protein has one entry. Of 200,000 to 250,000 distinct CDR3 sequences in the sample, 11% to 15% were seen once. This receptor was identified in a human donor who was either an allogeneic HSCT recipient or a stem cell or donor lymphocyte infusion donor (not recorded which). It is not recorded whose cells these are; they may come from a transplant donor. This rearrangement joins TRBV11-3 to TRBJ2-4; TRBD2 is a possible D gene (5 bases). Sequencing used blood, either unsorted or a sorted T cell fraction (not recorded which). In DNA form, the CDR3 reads TGTGCCAGCAGCTTGACGGCGGGCCCATACGACATTCAGTACTTC. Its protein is CASSLTAGPYDIQYF.